The TCR beta chain under discussion was sequenced for a study of graft-versus-host responses after intestinal transplantation. Study observations and caveats: Across patients carrying graft-donor T cell macrochimerism, allografts held high graft-versus-host to host-versus-graft clonal ratios.

Data came from immunoSEQ multiplex PCR; TCRdb stores just in-frame clones and leaves some out. The sample includes about 81,000 clones, approximately 89% of them seen just once. V lost 3 bases, J lost 4 bases, and 16 bases stayed unmatched. The CDR3 extends over 18 amino acids. CDR1 and CDR2 (germline): SGHKS, YYEKEE (reference sequence). For this clone: Its antigen is unidentified.

This TCR came from a human donor who was the organ donor for an intestinal transplant. This sample comprised unstimulated CD4+ T cells sorted from spleen or lymph node cells, obtained before transplant. J is TRBJ2-5 and V is TRBV5-5, with TRBD2 matching over 9 bases. The CDR3 nucleotides read TGTGCCAGCAGCTGGGGTGTCGTAGCGGGAGTGCTGAGAGAGACCCAGTACTTC. Its protein product is CASSWGVVAGVLRETQYF.